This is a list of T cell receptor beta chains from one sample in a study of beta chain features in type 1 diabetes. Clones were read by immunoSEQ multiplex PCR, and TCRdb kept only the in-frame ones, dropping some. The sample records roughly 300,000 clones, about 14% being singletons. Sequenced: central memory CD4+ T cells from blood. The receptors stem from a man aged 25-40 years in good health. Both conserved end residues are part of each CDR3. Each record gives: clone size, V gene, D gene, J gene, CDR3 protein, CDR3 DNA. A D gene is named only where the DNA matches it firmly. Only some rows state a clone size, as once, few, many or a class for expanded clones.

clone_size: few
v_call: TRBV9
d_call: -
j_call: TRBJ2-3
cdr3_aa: CASSVDLDTQYF
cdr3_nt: TGTGCCAGCAGCGTAGATTTGGATACGCAGTATTTT

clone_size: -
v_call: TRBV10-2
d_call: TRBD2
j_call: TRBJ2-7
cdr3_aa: CASRGSGGLSSYEQYF
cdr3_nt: TGCGCCAGCAGAGGTAGCGGGGGACTTTCCTCCTACGAGCAGTACTTC

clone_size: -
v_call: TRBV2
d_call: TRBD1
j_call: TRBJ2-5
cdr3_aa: CASRADRGRVETQYF
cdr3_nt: TGTGCCAGCAGGGCGGACAGGGGGCGCGTAGAGACCCAGTACTTC

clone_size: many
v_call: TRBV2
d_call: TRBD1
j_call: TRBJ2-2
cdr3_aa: CASTRTWTGAGELFF
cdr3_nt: TGTGCCAGCACGAGAACCTGGACAGGGGCCGGGGAGCTGTTTTTT

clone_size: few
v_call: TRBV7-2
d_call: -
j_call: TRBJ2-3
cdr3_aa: CASSLLGTGSDTQYF
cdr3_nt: TGTGCCAGCAGCTTATTAGGGACTGGTTCTGATACGCAGTATTTT

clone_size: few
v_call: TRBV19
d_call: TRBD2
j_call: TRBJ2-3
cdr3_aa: CASSYSGGFTDTQYF
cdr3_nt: TGTGCCAGTAGTTATAGCGGGGGCTTCACAGATACGCAGTATTTT

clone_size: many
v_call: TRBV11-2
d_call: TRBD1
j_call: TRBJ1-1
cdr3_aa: CASSIQTGVNTEAFF
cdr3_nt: TGTGCCAGCAGCATACAGACAGGGGTGAACACTGAAGCTTTCTTT

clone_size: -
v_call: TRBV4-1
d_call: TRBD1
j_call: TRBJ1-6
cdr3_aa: CASSDRGSPLHF
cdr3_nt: TGCGCCAGCTCTGACAGGGGTTCACCCCTCCACTTT

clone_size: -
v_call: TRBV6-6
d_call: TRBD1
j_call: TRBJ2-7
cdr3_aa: CASSLDRGDPYEQYF
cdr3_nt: TGTGCCAGCAGTTTGGACAGGGGGGACCCCTACGAGCAGTACTTC

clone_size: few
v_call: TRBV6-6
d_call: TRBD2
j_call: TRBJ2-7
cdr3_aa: CASRKLAGYEQYF
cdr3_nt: TGTGCCAGCAGAAAACTAGCGGGATACGAGCAGTACTTC

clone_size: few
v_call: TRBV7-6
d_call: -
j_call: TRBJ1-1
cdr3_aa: CASSAGLNTEAFF
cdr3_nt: TGTGCCAGCAGTGCCGGGCTGAACACTGAAGCTTTCTTT

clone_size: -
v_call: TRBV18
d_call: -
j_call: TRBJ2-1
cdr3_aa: CASSPTNNEQFF
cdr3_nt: TGTGCCAGCTCACCGACAAACAATGAGCAGTTCTTC

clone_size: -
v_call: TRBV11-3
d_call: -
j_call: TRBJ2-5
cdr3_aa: CASSLRWIQETQYF
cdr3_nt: TGTGCCAGCAGCTTAAGGTGGATTCAAGAGACCCAGTACTTC

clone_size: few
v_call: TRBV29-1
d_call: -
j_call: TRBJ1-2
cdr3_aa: CSVGQAQGLNYGYTF
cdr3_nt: TGCAGCGTGGGGCAGGCCCAAGGCCTTAACTATGGCTACACCTTC

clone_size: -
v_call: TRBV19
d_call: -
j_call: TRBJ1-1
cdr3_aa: CASTPAGAMNTEAFF
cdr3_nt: TGTGCCAGTACCCCGGCAGGGGCCATGAACACTGAAGCTTTCTTT

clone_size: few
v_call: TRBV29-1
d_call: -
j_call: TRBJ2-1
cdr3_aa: CSVLADGTYNEQFF
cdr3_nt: TGCAGCGTCCTCGCAGACGGGACTTACAATGAGCAGTTCTTC

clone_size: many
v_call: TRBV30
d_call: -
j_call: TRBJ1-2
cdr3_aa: CAWSRDRPYGYTF
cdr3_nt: TGTGCCTGGAGTCGCGACAGACCCTATGGCTACACCTTC

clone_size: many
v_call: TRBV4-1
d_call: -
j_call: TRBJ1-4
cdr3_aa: CASSEGRLTASGEKLFF
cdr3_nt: TGCGCCAGCAGCGAGGGGCGACTCACAGCCAGCGGTGAAAAACTGTTTTTT

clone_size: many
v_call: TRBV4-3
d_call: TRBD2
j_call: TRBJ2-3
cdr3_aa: CASSQDRTGGVYTQYF
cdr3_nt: TGCGCCAGCAGCCAAGACCGAACGGGAGGGGTGTATACGCAGTATTTT

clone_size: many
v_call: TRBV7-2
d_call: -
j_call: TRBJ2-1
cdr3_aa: CASSLAGFSDGNEQFF
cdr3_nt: TGTGCCAGCAGCTTGGCCGGGTTCTCGGATGGGAATGAGCAGTTCTTC

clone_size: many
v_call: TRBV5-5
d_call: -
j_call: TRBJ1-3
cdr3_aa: CASSHTSGNTIYF
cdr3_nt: TGCGCCAGCAGCCACACCTCTGGAAACACCATATATTTT

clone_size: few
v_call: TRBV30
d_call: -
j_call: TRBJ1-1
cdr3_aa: CAWSDTPFQNTEAFF
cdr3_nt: TGTGCCTGGAGTGATACCCCATTCCAGAACACTGAAGCTTTCTTT

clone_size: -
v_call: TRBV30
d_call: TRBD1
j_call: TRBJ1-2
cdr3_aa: CAWGQDRPYGYTF
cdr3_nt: TGTGCCTGGGGACAGGACAGGCCCTATGGCTACACCTTC

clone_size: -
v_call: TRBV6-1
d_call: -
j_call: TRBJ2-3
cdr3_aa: CASSPNRVITDTQYF
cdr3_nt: TGTGCCAGCAGCCCTAACAGGGTTATCACAGATACGCAGTATTTT

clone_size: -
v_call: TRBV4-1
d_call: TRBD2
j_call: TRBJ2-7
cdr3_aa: CASSLGLGQPYEQYF
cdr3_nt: TGCGCCAGCAGCTTGGGACTAGGTCAACCCTACGAGCAGTACTTC

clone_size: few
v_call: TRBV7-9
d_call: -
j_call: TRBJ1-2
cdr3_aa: CASSENPWDGYTF
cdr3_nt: TGTGCCAGCAGCGAGAACCCCTGGGATGGCTACACCTTC

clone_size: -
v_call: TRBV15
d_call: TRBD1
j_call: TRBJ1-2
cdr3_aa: CATSIGEGGQGDPVDRYTF
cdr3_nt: TGTGCCACCAGCATCGGAGAGGGGGGACAGGGGGATCCGGTAGATCGCTACACCTTC

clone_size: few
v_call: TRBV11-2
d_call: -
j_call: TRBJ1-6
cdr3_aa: CASSLAGGINSPLHF
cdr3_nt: TGTGCCAGCAGCTTAGCCGGGGGTATTAATTCACCCCTCCACTTT

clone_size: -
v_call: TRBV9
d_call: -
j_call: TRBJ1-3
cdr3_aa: CASSVLSSGNTIYF
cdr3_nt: TGTGCCAGCAGCGTGCTAAGCTCTGGAAACACCATATATTTT

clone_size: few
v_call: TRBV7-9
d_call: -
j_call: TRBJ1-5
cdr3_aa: CASSQGHLQPQHF
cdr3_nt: TGTGCCAGCAGCCAGGGGCACCTCCAGCCCCAGCATTTT

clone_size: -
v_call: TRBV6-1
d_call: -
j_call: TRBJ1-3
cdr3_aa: CASTKGGRAGNTIYF
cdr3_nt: TGTGCCAGCACTAAGGGGGGCAGGGCTGGAAACACCATATATTTT

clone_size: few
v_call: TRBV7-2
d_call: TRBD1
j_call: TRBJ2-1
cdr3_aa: CASSLRTGDEQFF
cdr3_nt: TGTGCCAGCAGCCTACGGACAGGGGATGAGCAGTTCTTC

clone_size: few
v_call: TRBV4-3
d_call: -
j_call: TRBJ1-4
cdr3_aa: CASRSGGAVEKLFF
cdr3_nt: TGCGCCAGCCGGTCCGGGGGGGCTGTTGAAAAACTGTTTTTT

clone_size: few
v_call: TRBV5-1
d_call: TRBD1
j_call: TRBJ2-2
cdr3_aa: CASGRDRATGELFF
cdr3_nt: TGCGCCAGCGGACGAGACAGGGCCACCGGGGAGCTGTTTTTT

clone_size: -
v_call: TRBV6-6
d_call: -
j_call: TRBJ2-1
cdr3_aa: CACYKGGSSYNEQFF
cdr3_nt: TGTGCCTGCTACAAAGGGGGAAGCTCCTACAATGAGCAGTTCTTC

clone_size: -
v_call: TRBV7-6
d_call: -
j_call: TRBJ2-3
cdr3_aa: CASSLAGLSTDTQYF
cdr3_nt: TGTGCCAGCAGCTTAGCGGGACTCAGCACAGATACGCAGTATTTT

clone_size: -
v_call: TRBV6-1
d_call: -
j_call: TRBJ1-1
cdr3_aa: CASSDVQNTEAFF
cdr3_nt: TGTGCCAGCAGTGACGTTCAGAACACTGAAGCTTTCTTT

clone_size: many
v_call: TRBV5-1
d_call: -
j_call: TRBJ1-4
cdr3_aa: CASSLGGHGEKLFF
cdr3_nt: TGCGCCAGCAGCCTGGGAGGGCACGGTGAAAAACTGTTTTTT